This TCR beta chain was observed in a study of T cell repertoires in cytomegalovirus infection. Study-wide context: Carrying CMV and the relevant HLA type showed in public TCR beta signatures. Study-level points and caveats: The study identified carriers of CMV plus the relevant HLA from cumulative public TCR beta family frequency. Predominance within the ex vivo response was attributable to HLA-C-restricted CMV-specific TCR beta clonotypes.

In TCRdb, the reads were re-called with MiXCR into one record per CDR3 protein. The sample has 200,000 or so distinct CDR3 sequences; about 21% are singletons. A note on this clonotype: What it binds is not known.

V dropped 0 bases and J dropped 2; count of bases not matched to a gene: 3. The CDR3 is 15 amino acids. CDR1 MGHRA and CDR2 YSYEKL come from the germline V gene. The clonotype originates from a human donor in good health (CMV status not recorded). Some clones in this sample may be carry-over from other donors' samples. The chain recombines TRBV4-1 with TRBJ1-2, with 7 nucleotides matching TRBD1. The sample was PBMCs. The CDR3 bases are TGCGCCAGCAGCCAAGAGGGACAGAGGAACTATGGCTACACCTTC. Protein sequence: CASSQEGQRNYGYTF.